The 24 T cell receptor beta chains below come from one sample, sequenced in a study of technical replicates of blood from a few donors. Profiling relied on immunoSEQ multiplex PCR, and the TCRdb table lists in-frame clones only, not all of them. The sample holds almost 55,000 clones, 94% seen once. The specimen was T cells isolated from PBMCs. Source of these receptors: a human donor in good health.

The V gene is TRBV29-1, the J gene TRBJ2-7; D may be TRBD1 (5 bases). The CDR3 contains 13 residues. In germline, CDR1 is SQVTM, CDR2 ANQGSEA. Trimming stripped 2 bases from V and 2 bases from J, with 10 bases between. DNA for the CDR3: TGCAGCGTTGAAACACAGGAGACCTACGAGCAGTACTTC. It is translated as CSVETQETYEQYF.

This clone was detected a few times. The V call is TRBV7-9, the J call TRBJ1-1, with a weak D call TRBD1 (6 bases). V lost 6 bases and J 2 bases, leaving 10 bases between the germline ends. CDR1 and CDR2 from the germline V gene are SEHNR and FQNEAQ (reference sequence). The CDR3 totals 13 residues. CDR3: CASRRTANTEAFF. The CDR3, as DNA: TGTGCCAGCAGAAGGACAGCTAACACTGAAGCTTTCTTT.

This rearrangement joins TRBV10-3 to TRBJ2-5; TRBD1 agrees at 9 bases. The germline gives CDR1 ENHRY, CDR2 SYGVKD. CDR3 length: 13 residues. Trimming at V came to 10 bases and at J to 4 bases, leaving 7 bases not matched to a gene. CDR3 sequence (DNA): TGTGCCACCAGGGACAGGGCGGGAGAGACCCAGTACTTC. Encoded protein: CATRDRAGETQYF.

The V and J genes are TRBV7-6 and TRBJ2-7; TRBD2 is a possible D gene (6 bases). The CDR3 length is 15 residues. Deletions cut 5 bases from V and 0 bases from J, with 14 bases between. Germline CDR1 and CDR2: SGHVS and FNYEAQ. The CDR3 spells CASSLSRGSSYEQYF. The CDR3 DNA reads as TGTGCCAGCAGCCTTTCCCGGGGGAGCTCCTACGAGCAGTACTTC.

The CDR3 DNA reads as TGTGCCAGCAGCTTATCTGGAGCTTTTCCAGATACGCAGTATTTT. Its protein is CASSLSGAFPDTQYF. This sequence joins TRBV11-2 and TRBJ2-3, with D unresolved. Germline CDR1 SGHAT, CDR2 FQNNGV. Trimming shortened V by 2 bases and J by 4 bases, and 13 bases separated the two germline ends. The CDR3 sequence is 15 residues long.

This clone came up a few times. The chain has TRBV28 and TRBJ2-7; 7 nucleotides line up with TRBD1. CDR1 MDHEN and CDR2 SYDVKM come from the germline V gene. V gave up 5 bases and J gave up 5 bases; unmatched junction bases: 6. The CDR3 covers 13 residues. CDR3 loop: CASSAGTADEQYF. CDR3 in DNA: TGTGCCAGCAGTGCCGGGACAGCTGACGAGCAGTACTTC.

The chain carries TRBV7-9 and TRBJ1-2; 7 bases match TRBD1. The CDR3 is 14 residues long. CDR1 and CDR2 (germline): SEHNR, FQNEAQ (reference sequence). V lost 4 bases to trimming and J lost 2 bases; unmatched junction nucleotides: 4. CDR3 protein: CASSSTGDNYGYTF. CDR3 coding DNA: TGTGCCAGCAGCTCAACAGGGGACAACTATGGCTACACCTTC.

This rearrangement joins TRBV28 to TRBJ1-3; perhaps TRBD1 as D (5 bases). Germline V gene lookup returns CDR1 MDHEN and CDR2 SYDVKM. This CDR3 is 14 amino acids long. V was pared by 8 bases and J by 6 bases, with 17 bases between. CDR3 DNA: TGTGCCAGCGGATACAACAGGTTTGAAAACACCATATATTTT. Its translation is CASGYNRFENTIYF. The complete variable domain, with remaining parts taken from reference TRBV28 and TRBJ1-3, reads DVKVTQSSRYLVKRTGEKVFLECVQDMDHENMFWYRQDPGLGLRLIYFSYDVKMKEKGDIPEGYSVSREKKERFSLILESASTNQTSMYLCASGYNRFENTIYFGEGSWLTVV.

The chain carries TRBV7-6 and TRBJ1-1, with D possibly TRBD1 on 5 matching bases. V shed 1 base and J shed 3 bases, with 18 bases lying between them. The V gene's germline CDR1 is SGHVS and CDR2 FNYEAQ. The CDR3 extends over 17 amino acids. This CDR3 reads CASSLEGLGRGDTEAFF. DNA of the CDR3: TGTGCCAGCAGCTTAGAGGGCCTGGGACGGGGGGACACTGAAGCTTTCTTT. Full variable domain (missing parts from reference TRBV7-6 and TRBJ1-1): GAGVSQSPRYKVTKRGQDVALRCDPISGHVSLYWYRQALGQGPEFLTYFNYEAQQDKSGLPNDRFSAERPEGSISTLTIQRTEQRDSAMYRCASSLEGLGRGDTEAFFGQGTRLTVV.

The chain couples TRBV9 to TRBJ2-1; 9 bases are a match to TRBD2. CDR3 size: 15 residues. Germline V gene data show CDR1 as SGDLS and CDR2 as YYNGEE. V shed 0 bases, J shed 8 bases, and the junction held 6 bases outside the gene matches. CDR3 residues: CASSVGGRAGDEQFF. DNA for the CDR3: TGTGCCAGCAGCGTAGGCGGGAGGGCCGGGGATGAGCAGTTCTTC.

V is TRBV5-1 and J is TRBJ1-1; D may be TRBD1 (6 bases). Deletions cut 0 bases from V and 0 bases from J, with 15 bases between. CDR3 length: 17 amino acids. The V gene's germline CDR1 is SGHRS and CDR2 YFSETQ. DNA of the CDR3: TGCGCCAGCAGCTTGGTGGGGGGGCCGGGCATGAACACTGAAGCTTTCTTT. This translates into CASSLVGGPGMNTEAFF.

This chain joins TRBV7-9 and TRBJ2-1, with D possibly TRBD2 on 5 matching bases. Germline CDR1 is SEHNR and CDR2 is FQNEAQ (reference sequence). The CDR3 runs to 15 residues. Between the trimmed V and J ends, which lost 1 base and 0 bases, there was a span of 7 bases. CDR3 nucleotides: TGTGCCAGCAGCTTAGACAGCGGCTCCTACAATGAGCAGTTCTTC. Its protein product is CASSLDSGSYNEQFF.

This chain connects TRBV7-9 to TRBJ2-5; 8 bases match TRBD1. Looked up from germline, CDR1 is SEHNR and CDR2 is FQNEAQ (reference sequence). J gave up 4 bases and V 4 bases, and 8 bases lay outside the gene matches. This CDR3 contains 15 residues. The CDR3 DNA is TGTGCCAGCAGCTCCGGGGTTGGACAGGGAGAGACCCAGTACTTC. Translated: CASSSGVGQGETQYF.

The count of this clone is one. V and J are TRBV9 and TRBJ2-2; the match to TRBD2 covers 9 bases. The CDR3 loop spans 14 amino acids. V was pared by 3 bases and J by 4 bases, with 1 base of the junction left unmatched. Germline V gene data show CDR1 as SGDLS and CDR2 as YYNGEE. CDR3 sequence (DNA): TGTGCCAGCAGCGGACTAGCGGCCACCGGGGAGCTGTTTTTT. The encoded protein is CASSGLAATGELFF.

The chain recombines TRBV28 with TRBJ2-7, with TRBD2 matching over 10 bases. The CDR3 has 15 residues. Germline values: CDR1 MDHEN, CDR2 SYDVKM. J was trimmed by 5 bases and V by 5 bases; bases with no gene match: 9. The CDR3 DNA reads TGTGCCAGCAGTGGATCTAGCGGGAGCGGCAACGAGCAGTACTTC. Its protein is CASSGSSGSGNEQYF.

The rearrangement links TRBV14 to TRBJ1-2, with TRBD1 matching over 9 bases. Trimming cost V 0 bases and J 13 bases; bases outside gene matches: 12. Germline V gene data show CDR1 as SGHDN and CDR2 as FVKESK. CDR3 length: 15 amino acids. Here the CDR3 DNA reads TGTGCCAGCAGCCAAGATCCCTTGGGGACAGGGCTTAGCACCTTC. Amino acid sequence: CASSQDPLGTGLSTF.

The chain uses TRBV5-5 and TRBJ2-7; 9 bases align to TRBD1. Germline CDR1 SGHKS, CDR2 YYEKEE (reference sequence). The ends lost 3 bases at V and 3 bases at J; junction bases unmatched: 4. The CDR3 runs to 14 residues. The CDR3 region is CASSSGQGIYEQYF. The CDR3 DNA reads TGTGCCAGCAGCTCGGGACAGGGAATCTACGAGCAGTACTTC.

This CDR3 is CASRESTYNEQFF. The CDR3 DNA sequence: TGTGCCAGCAGAGAATCTACCTACAATGAGCAGTTCTTC. The chain links TRBV6-5 to TRBJ2-1; D is undetermined. V was cut by 6 bases and J by 2 bases, with 8 bases left in between. CDR1 and CDR2 (germline): MNHEY, SVGAGI. The CDR3 consists of 13 residues.

This clone has only one observation. The chain carries TRBV5-4 and TRBJ1-2; 7 bases agree with TRBD1. The V and J ends lost 4 bases and 4 bases, in that order; junction bases with no gene match: 10. Germline assignment: CDR1 SGHNT and CDR2 YYREEE (reference sequence). This CDR3 comprises 15 residues. In DNA form, the CDR3 reads TGTGCCAGCAGCCCGTCCGACAGGGATAGCTATGGCTACACCTTC. Its protein product is CASSPSDRDSYGYTF.

This chain joins TRBV10-3 and TRBJ2-5; tentatively, D is TRBD2 (6 bases). The CDR3 runs to 14 residues. V was clipped by 3 bases and J by 5 bases, with 13 bases between them. CDR1 and CDR2 (germline): ENHRY, SYGVKD. The CDR3 here is CAISELASRETQYF. As DNA, the CDR3 is TGTGCCATCAGTGAACTAGCTTCGCGGGAGACCCAGTACTTC.

This chain uses TRBV12-5 with TRBJ2-7; 7 bases map to TRBD2. From germline, CDR1 is LGHNT and CDR2 FRNRAP. The CDR3 loop spans 15 amino acids. The J segment lost 0 bases and the V segment lost 2 bases, leaving 4 bases of the junction unmatched. CDR3 protein: CASGLSAGVSYEQYF. The DNA of the CDR3 is TGTGCTAGTGGTTTGTCGGCGGGGGTCTCCTACGAGCAGTACTTC.

The rearrangement links TRBV12-5 to TRBJ1-2; 8 positions agree with TRBD1. Germline values: CDR1 LGHNT, CDR2 FRNRAP. The J segment lost 0 bases and the V segment lost 0 bases, leaving 12 bases of the junction unmatched. There are 19 residues in the CDR3. This CDR3 reads CASGLVPTGTGHPNYGYTF. For the CDR3, the DNA is TGTGCTAGTGGTTTGGTACCGACCGGGACAGGACACCCTAACTATGGCTACACCTTC. The full variable domain, rest sourced from reference TRBV12-5 and TRBJ1-2, is DARVTQTPRHKVTEMGQEVTMRCQPILGHNTVFWYRQTMMQGLELLAYFRNRAPLDDSGMPKDRFSAEMPDATLATLKIQPSEPRDSAVYFCASGLVPTGTGHPNYGYTFGSGTRLTVV.

V gene TRBV6-5 combines with J gene TRBJ2-3; maybe TRBD2 (6 bases). Germline assignment: CDR1 MNHEY and CDR2 SVGAGI. V lost 0 bases, J lost 6 bases, and 13 bases lay in between. This CDR3 contains 15 residues. The CDR3: CASSYSTGRTDTQYF. DNA of the CDR3: TGTGCCAGCAGTTACTCGACCGGGAGAACTGATACGCAGTATTTT.

This chain uses TRBV5-6 with TRBJ2-2; a weak D match, TRBD1 (6 bases). V shed 1 base and J shed 4 bases, with 14 bases lying between them. The CDR3 totals 16 residues. Per germline, CDR1 SGHDT and CDR2 YYEEEE. The DNA of the CDR3 is TGTGCCAGCAGCTTGTTGGACAGAGCCGGCACCGGGGAGCTGTTTTTT. This gives the protein CASSLLDRAGTGELFF. Using reference TRBV5-6 and TRBJ2-2 for the parts outside the CDR3, the full variable domain is DAGVTQSPTHLIKTRGQQVTLRCSPKSGHDTVSWYQQALGQGPQFIFQYYEEEERQRGNFPDRFSGHQFPNYSSELNVNALLLGDSALYLCASSLLDRAGTGELFFGEGSRLTVL.